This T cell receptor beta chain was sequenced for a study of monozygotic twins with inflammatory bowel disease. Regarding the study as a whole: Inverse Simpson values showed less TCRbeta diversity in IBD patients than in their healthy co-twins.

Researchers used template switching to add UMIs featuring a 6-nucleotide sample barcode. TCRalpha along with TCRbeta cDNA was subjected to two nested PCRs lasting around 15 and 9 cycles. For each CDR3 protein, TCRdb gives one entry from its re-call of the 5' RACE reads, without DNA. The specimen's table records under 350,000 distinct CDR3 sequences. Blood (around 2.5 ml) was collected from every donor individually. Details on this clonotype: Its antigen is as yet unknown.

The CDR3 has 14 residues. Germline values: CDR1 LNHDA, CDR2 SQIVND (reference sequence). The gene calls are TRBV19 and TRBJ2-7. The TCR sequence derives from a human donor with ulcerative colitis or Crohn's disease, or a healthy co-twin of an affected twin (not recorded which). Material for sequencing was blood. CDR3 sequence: CASSLDGYSYEQYF. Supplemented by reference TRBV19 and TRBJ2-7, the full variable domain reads DGGITQSPKYLFRKEGQNVTLSCEQNLNHDAMYWYRQDPGQGLRLIYYSQIVNDFQKGDIAEGYSVSREKKESFPLTVTSAQKNPTAFYLCASSLDGYSYEQYFGPGTRLTVT.